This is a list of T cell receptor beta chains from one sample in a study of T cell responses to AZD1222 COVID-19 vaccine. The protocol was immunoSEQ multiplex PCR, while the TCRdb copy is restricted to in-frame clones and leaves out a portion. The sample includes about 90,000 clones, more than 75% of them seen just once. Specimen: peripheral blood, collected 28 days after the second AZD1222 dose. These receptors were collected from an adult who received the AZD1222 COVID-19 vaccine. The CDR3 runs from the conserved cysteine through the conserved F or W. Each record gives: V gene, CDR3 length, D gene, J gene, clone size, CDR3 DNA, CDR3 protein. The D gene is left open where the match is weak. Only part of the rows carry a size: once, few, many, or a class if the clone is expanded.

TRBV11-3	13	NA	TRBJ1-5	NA	TGTGCCAGCAGCTCGAAGTCCGATCAGCCCCAGCATTTT	CASSSKSDQPQHF
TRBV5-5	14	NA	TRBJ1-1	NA	TGTGCCAGCAGCTTGGTGCAGGGGAAGATAGAAGCTTTCTTT	CASSLVQGKIEAFF
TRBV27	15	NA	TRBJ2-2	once	TGTGCCAGCAGTTTATCAGGGGTCGGGACCGGGGAGCTGTTTTTT	CASSLSGVGTGELFF
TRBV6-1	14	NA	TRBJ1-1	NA	TGTGCCAGCAGTGAAATGAGGGCTGGTACTGAAGCTTTCTTT	CASSEMRAGTEAFF
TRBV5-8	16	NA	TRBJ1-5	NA	TGTGCCAGCAGCTGGGAAACAGGGTTGAGCAATCAGCCCCAGCATTTT	CASSWETGLSNQPQHF
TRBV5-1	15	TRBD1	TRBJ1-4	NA	TGCGCCAGCAGCTTGGGGGACAGCGTGAATGAAAAACTGTTTTTT	CASSLGDSVNEKLFF
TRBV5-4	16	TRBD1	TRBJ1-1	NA	TGTGCCAGCAGCACCGCTTCAGGGGGCGGGAACACTGAAGCTTTCTTT	CASSTASGGGNTEAFF
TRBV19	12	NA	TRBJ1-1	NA	TGTGCCAGTAGTATTAGGGTGAATGAAGCTTTCTTT	CASSIRVNEAFF
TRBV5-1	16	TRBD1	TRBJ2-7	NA	TGCGCCAGCAGCTCCGGACAGGTTATAAGTAACGACGAGCAGTACTTC	CASSSGQVISNDEQYF
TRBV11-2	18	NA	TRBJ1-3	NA	TGTGCCAGCAGCTTTGCCTTCCTACAGGGACCAAACAGGAACACCATATATTTT	CASSFAFLQGPNRNTIYF
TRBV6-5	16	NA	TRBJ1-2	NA	TGTGCCAGCAGTTACTCGGACGCAGCCGGTTCATGGGGCTACACCTTC	CASSYSDAAGSWGYTF
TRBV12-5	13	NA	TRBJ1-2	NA	TGTGCTAGTGGTCTCCGGGGAACGGGGGGCTACACCTTC	CASGLRGTGGYTF
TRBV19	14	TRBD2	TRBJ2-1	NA	TGTGCCAGTAGGAGGGGCGGGAGCCCGGATGAGCAGTTCTTC	CASRRGGSPDEQFF
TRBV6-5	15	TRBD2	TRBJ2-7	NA	TGTGCCAGCAGATCACAGCGGGGTGCCTCCTACGAGCAGTACTTC	CASRSQRGASYEQYF
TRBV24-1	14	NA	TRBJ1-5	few	TGTGCCACCAGTGATTGGGAGGGGGTACAGCCCCAGCATTTT	CATSDWEGVQPQHF
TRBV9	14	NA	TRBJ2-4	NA	TGTGCCAGCAGCTTCGGGACTGGCGGGAACATTCAGTACTTC	CASSFGTGGNIQYF
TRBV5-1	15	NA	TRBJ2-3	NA	TGCGCCAGCAGCTTGATGGGGTCACCCACAGATACGCAGTATTTT	CASSLMGSPTDTQYF
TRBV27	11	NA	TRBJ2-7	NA	TGTGCCAGCAGTTCGGGCTACGAGCAGTACTTC	CASSSGYEQYF
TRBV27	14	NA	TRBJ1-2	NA	TGTGCCAGCAAGGTCCAGGTTACCGACTATGGCTACACCTTC	CASKVQVTDYGYTF
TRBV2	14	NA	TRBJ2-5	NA	TGTGCCAGCAGTGCCAGGAGATACCAAGAGACCCAGTACTTC	CASSARRYQETQYF
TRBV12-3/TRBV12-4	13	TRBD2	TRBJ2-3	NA	TGTGCCAGCAGCCTTAGCGGGACAACAAACCTCCCCTTT	CASSLSGTTNLPF
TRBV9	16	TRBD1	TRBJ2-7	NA	TGTGCCAGCAGCATGGGGACAGGGGGTACCTCCTACGAGCAGTACTTC	CASSMGTGGTSYEQYF
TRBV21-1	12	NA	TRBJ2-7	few	TGTGCCAGCCCGTCGAGGGTCTACGAGCAGTACTTC	CASPSRVYEQYF
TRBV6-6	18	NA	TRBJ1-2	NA	TGTGCCAGCAGTCCCACCCTGACGGGACACCTCGGAGGTTATGGCTACACCTTC	CASSPTLTGHLGGYGYTF
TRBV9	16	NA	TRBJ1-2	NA	TGTGCCAGCAGCGCCAATTCCGAGACAGATCACTATGGCTACACCTTC	CASSANSETDHYGYTF
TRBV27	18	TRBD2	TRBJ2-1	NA	TGTGCCAGCAGTTTAGGACTAGCGGGGGGCGCACTACTTAATGAGCAGTTCTTC	CASSLGLAGGALLNEQFF
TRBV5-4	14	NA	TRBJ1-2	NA	TGTGCCAGCAGCTTGTGGGATTTCAGGGGTGGCTACACCTTC	CASSLWDFRGGYTF
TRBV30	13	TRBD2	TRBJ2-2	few	TGTGCCTGGCGGGGGGGAACCACCGGGGAGCTGTTTTTT	CAWRGGTTGELFF
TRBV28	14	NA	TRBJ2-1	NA	TGTGCCAGCAGGCGGGCCCCAGGACGGAATGAGCAGTTCTTC	CASRRAPGRNEQFF
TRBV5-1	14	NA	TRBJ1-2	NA	TGCGCCAGCAGCCGAGGGCAGGGAGGGTATGGCTACACCTTC	CASSRGQGGYGYTF
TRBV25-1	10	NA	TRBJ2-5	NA	TGTGCCAGCGGACGAGAGACCCAGTACTTC	CASGRETQYF
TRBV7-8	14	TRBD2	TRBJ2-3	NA	TGTGCCAGCAGCTCCCCTAGCGGGGGGGATACGCAGTATTTT	CASSSPSGGDTQYF
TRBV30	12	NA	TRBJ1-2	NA	TGTGCCTGGACAGGGGAAAACTATGGCTACACCTTC	CAWTGENYGYTF
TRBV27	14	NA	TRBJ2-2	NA	TGTGCCAGCAGTTGGAGGAGGCGGAGCGGGGAGCTGTTTTTT	CASSWRRRSGELFF
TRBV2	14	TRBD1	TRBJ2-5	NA	TGTGCCAGCAATCGAGACAGGGGGCAAGAGACCCAGTACTTC	CASNRDRGQETQYF
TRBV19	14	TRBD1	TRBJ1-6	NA	TGTGCCACGAGGGATACAGGGGCTGCTTCACCCCTCCACTTT	CATRDTGAASPLHF
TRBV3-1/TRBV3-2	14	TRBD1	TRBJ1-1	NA	TGTGCCAGCAGCCAAGATAGGACAGGGCGTTCTACTTTCTTT	CASSQDRTGRSTFF
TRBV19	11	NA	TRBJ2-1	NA	TGTGCCAGTAGTTTCATCAATGAGCAGTTCTTC	CASSFINEQFF
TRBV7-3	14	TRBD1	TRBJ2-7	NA	TGTGCCAGCAGCCAGGGACAGGGAGTCTACGAGCAGTACTTC	CASSQGQGVYEQYF
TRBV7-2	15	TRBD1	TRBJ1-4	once	TGTGCCAGCAGCTCTCAGACAGGGTCTAATGAAAAACTGTTTTTT	CASSSQTGSNEKLFF
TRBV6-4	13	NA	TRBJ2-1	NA	TGTGCCAGCAGTGACTCTGCCTACAATGAGCAGTTCTTC	CASSDSAYNEQFF
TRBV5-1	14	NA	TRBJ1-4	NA	TGCGCCAGCAGCTCACGGGAGGGTGATGAAAAACTGTTTTTT	CASSSREGDEKLFF
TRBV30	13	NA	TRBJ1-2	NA	TGTGCCTGGAGTGTACCAGGGTGGTATGGCTACACCTTC	CAWSVPGWYGYTF
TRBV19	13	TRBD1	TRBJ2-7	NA	TGTGCCAGTAGTCCCGGGACAGGGACCGAGCAGTACTTC	CASSPGTGTEQYF
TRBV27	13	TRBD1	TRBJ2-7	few	TGTGCCAGCAGTTTAGGGACAGAATACGAGCAGTACTTC	CASSLGTEYEQYF
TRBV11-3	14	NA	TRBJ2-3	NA	TGTGCCAGCAGCCCCCAGGGCCGTTCAGATACGCAGTATTTT	CASSPQGRSDTQYF
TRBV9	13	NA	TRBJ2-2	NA	TGTGCCAGCAGCGCTATACTAAGCGGGGAGCTGTTTTTT	CASSAILSGELFF
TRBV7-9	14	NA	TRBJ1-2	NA	TGTGCCAGCAGCTTAGAACCCACCTCTCATGGCTACACCTTC	CASSLEPTSHGYTF
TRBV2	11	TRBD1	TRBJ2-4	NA	TGTGCCTACAGGGGTGAAAACATTCAGTACTTC	CAYRGENIQYF